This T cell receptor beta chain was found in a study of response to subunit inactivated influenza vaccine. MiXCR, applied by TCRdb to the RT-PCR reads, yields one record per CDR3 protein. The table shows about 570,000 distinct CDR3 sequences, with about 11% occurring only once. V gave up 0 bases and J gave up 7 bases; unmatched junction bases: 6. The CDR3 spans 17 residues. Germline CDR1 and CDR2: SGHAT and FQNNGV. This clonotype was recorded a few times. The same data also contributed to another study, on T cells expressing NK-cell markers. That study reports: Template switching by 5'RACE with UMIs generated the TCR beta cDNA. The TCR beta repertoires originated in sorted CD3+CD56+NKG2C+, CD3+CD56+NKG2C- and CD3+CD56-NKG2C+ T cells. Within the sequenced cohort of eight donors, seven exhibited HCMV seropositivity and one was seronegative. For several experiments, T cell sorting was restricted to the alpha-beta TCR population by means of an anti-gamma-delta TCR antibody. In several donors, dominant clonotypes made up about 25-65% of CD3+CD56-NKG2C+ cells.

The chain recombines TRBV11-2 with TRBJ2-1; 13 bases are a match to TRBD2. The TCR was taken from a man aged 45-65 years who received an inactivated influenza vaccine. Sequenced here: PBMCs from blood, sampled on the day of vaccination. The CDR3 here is CASSLELAGGPSNEQFF. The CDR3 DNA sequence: TGTGCCAGCAGCTTAGAACTAGCGGGAGGGCCGAGTAATGAGCAGTTCTTC.